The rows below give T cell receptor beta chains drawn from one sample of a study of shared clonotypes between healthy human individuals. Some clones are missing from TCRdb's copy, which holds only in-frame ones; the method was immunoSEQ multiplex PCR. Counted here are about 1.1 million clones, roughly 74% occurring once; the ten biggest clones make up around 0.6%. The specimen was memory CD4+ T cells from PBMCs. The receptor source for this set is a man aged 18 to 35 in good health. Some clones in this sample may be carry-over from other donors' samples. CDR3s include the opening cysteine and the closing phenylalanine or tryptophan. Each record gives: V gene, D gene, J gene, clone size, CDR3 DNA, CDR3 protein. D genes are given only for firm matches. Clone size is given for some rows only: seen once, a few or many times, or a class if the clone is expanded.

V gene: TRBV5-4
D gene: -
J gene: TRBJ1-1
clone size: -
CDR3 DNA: TGTGCCAGCAGCTTCCAAGCGGTCGCGAACACTGAAGCTTTCTTT
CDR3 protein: CASSFQAVANTEAFF

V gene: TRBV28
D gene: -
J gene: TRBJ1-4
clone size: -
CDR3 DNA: TGTGCCAGCAGCACCCCGGGGGGCGAAAAACTGTTTTTT
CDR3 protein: CASSTPGGEKLFF

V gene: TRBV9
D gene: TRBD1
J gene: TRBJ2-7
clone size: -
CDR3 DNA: TGTGCCAGCAGCGGCGGACAGGGGTCTTACGAGCAGTACTTC
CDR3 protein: CASSGGQGSYEQYF

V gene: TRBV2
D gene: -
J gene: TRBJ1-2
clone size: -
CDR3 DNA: TGTGCCAGCAGCCGACAAGGAGCTCCCTATGGCTACACCTTC
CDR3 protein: CASSRQGAPYGYTF

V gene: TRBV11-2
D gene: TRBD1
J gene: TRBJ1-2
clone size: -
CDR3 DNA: TGTGCCAGCAGCTCCATTCGGACAGGGATCGGCTACACCTTC
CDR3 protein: CASSSIRTGIGYTF

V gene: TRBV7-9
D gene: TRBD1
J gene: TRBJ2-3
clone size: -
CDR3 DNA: TGTGCCAGCAGCTTGAGAGGGGGCGGTCGGGCAGATACGCAGTATTTT
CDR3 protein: CASSLRGGGRADTQYF

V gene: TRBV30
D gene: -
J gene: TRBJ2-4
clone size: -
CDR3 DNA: TGTGCCTGGAGTGTCGGCAGGGGGGCGCTTATTCAGTACTTC
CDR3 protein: CAWSVGRGALIQYF

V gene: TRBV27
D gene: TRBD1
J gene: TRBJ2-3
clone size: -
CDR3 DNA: TGTGCCAGCAGTTTCTCGGGACAGGGACTTACAGATACGCAGTATTTT
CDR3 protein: CASSFSGQGLTDTQYF

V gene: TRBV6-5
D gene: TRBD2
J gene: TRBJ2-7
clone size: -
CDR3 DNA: TGTGCCAGCAGGTCCACCGGGACTAGCGGCTACGAGCAGTACTTC
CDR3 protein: CASRSTGTSGYEQYF

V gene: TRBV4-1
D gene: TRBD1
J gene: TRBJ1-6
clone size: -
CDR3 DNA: TGCGCCAGCAGCCCGGACAGGGGTTATTCACCCCTCCACTTT
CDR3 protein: CASSPDRGYSPLHF

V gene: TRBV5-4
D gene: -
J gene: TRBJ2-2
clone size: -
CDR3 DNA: TGTGCCAGCCAGCGTCCCGGGGAGCTGTTTTTT
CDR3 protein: CASQRPGELFF

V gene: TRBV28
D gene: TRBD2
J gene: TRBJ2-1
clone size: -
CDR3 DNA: TGTGCCAGCAGGGGACTAGCATTGGCCGGTGAGCAGTTCTTC
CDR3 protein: CASRGLALAGEQFF

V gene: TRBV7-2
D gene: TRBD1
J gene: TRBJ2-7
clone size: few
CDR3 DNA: TGTGCCAGCAGCATCGATACAGGGGGCGAGCAGTACTTC
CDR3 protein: CASSIDTGGEQYF

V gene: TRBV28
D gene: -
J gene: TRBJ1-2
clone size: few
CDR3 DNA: TGTGCCAGCAGTCCATCCGGGACTTCAAGTAACTATGGCTACACCTTC
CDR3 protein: CASSPSGTSSNYGYTF

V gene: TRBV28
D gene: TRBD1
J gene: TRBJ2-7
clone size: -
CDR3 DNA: TGTGCCAGCAGTTGGGGACAGGGTGGCTGGCAGTACTTC
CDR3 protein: CASSWGQGGWQYF

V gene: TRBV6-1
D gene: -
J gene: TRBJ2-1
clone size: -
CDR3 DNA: TGTGCCAGCATCGAAGCTGCAGGGCCCCTCGGCAATGAGCAGTTCTTC
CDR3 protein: CASIEAAGPLGNEQFF

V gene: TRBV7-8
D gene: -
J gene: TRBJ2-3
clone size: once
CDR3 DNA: TGTGCCAGCAGCTTAGGGCGGAGAACTAGCACAGATACGCAGTATTTT
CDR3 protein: CASSLGRRTSTDTQYF

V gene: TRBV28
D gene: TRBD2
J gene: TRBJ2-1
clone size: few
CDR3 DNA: TGTGCCAGCCGGGCGGGAGTCTCCTACAATGAGCAGTTCTTC
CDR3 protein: CASRAGVSYNEQFF

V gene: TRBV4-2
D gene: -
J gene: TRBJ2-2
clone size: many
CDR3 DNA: TGTGCCAGCAGCCAAGTGGCCCAAACGGGGACCGGGGAGCTGTTTTTT
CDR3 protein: CASSQVAQTGTGELFF

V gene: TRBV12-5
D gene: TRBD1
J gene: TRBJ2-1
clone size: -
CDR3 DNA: TGTGCTAGTGGTTTGGCCTCGACAGGGGGACGCTACAATGAGCAGTTCTTC
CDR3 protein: CASGLASTGGRYNEQFF

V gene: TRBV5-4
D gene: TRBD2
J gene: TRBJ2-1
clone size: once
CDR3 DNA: TGTGCCAGCAGCTTGGCCGGGAGGTTAGGCAATGAGCAGTTCTTC
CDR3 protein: CASSLAGRLGNEQFF

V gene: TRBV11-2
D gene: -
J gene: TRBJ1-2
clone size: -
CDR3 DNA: TGTGCCAGCAGCCCTTTGAGGGGGAACTATGGCTACACCTTC
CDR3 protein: CASSPLRGNYGYTF

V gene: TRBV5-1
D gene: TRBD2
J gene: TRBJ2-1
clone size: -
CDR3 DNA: TGCGCCAGCAGCCGGGGACTAGCGGGAGGGTTCTACAATGAGCAGTTCTTC
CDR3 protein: CASSRGLAGGFYNEQFF

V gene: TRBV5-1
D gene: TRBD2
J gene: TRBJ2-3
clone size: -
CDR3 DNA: TGCGCCAGCAGCTTGTTCCCGGGAGGCTTGGGCACAGATACGCAGTATTTT
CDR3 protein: CASSLFPGGLGTDTQYF

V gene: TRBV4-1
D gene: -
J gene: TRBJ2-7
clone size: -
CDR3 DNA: TGCGCCAGCAGCCTTGTTCAGGGAGTGGTCGACGAGCAGTACTTC
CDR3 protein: CASSLVQGVVDEQYF

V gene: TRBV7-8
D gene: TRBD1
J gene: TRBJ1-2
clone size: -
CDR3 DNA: TGTGCCAGCAGCCACCCAAGGACAGGGAAGGGCTACACCTTC
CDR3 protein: CASSHPRTGKGYTF

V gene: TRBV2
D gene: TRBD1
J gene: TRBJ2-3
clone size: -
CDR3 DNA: TGTGCCAGCGAACAGGGGGATACGCAGTATTTT
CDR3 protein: CASEQGDTQYF

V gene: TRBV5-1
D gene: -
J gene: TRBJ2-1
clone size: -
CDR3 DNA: TGCGCCAGCAGCCAGGAGGCCGGGACCCTATACAATGAGCAGTTCTTC
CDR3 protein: CASSQEAGTLYNEQFF

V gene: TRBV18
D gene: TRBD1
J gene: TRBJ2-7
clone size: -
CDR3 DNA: TGTGCCAGCTCACCAGGGACAGGGGGAAGCAATCACGAGCAGTACTTC
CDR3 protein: CASSPGTGGSNHEQYF

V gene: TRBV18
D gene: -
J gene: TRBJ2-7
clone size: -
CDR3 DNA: TGTGCCAGCTCAAGTAACACCGGGGGCCGGGGCGAGCAGTACTTC
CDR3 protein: CASSSNTGGRGEQYF

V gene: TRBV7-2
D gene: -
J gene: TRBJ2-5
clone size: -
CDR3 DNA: TGTGCCAGCAGCTCACATCGACAAGAGACCCAGTACTTC
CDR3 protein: CASSSHRQETQYF

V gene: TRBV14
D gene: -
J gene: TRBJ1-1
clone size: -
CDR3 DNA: TGTGCCAGCAGCCAAGATCGGCCCTGGGGGGGTACTGAAGCTTTCTTT
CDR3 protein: CASSQDRPWGGTEAFF

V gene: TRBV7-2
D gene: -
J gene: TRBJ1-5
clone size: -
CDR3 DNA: TGTGCCAGCAGCTTAGGTACAGGATTCAATCAGCCCCAGCATTTT
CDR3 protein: CASSLGTGFNQPQHF

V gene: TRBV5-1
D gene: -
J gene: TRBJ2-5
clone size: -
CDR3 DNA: TGCGCCAGCAGCTTGGTTTTAGGGGGGGAGACCCAGTACTTC
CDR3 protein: CASSLVLGGETQYF

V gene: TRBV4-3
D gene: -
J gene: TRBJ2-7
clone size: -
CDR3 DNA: TGCGCCAGCAGCCAAGGGCGTCCCTACGAGCAGTACTTC
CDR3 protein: CASSQGRPYEQYF

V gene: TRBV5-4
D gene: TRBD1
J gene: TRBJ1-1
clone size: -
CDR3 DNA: TGTGCCAGCAGCTTGGCCAGGGGGCGGGACACTGAAGCTTTCTTT
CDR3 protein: CASSLARGRDTEAFF

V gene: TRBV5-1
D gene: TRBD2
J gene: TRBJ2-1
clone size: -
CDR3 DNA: TGCGCCAGCAGCTCGTTGGGGGAGGGCTACAATGAGCAGTTCTTC
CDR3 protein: CASSSLGEGYNEQFF

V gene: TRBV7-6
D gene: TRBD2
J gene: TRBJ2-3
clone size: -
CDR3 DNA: TGTGCCAGCAGCCCGTCGACTAGCGGGGTAGTAAGAAGAGATACGCAGTATTTT
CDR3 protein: CASSPSTSGVVRRDTQYF

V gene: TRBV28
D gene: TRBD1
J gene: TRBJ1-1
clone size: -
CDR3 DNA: TGTGCCAGCAGTTCCCGGACAGGGGTAGGAGCTTTCTTT
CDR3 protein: CASSSRTGVGAFF

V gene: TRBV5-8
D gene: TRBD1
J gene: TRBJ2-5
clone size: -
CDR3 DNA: TGTGCCAGCAGCCAGATTCAATGGACAGGGGACTTC
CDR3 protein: CASSQIQWTGDF

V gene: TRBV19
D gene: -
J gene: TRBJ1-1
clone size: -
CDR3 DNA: TGTGCCAGTCTTTCCCCCCCTGAGACAACTGAAGCTTTCTTT
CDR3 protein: CASLSPPETTEAFF

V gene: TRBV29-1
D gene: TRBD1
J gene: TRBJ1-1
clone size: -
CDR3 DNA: TGCAGCGTTAGACAGGGTAGGGGCACTGAAGCTTTCTTT
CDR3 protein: CSVRQGRGTEAFF

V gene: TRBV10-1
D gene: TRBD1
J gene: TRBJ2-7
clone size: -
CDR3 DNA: TGCGCCAACAAGGGACAGGGCAGAAACGAGCAGTACTTC
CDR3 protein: CANKGQGRNEQYF

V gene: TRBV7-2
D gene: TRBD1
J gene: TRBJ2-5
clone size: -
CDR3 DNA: TGTGCCAGCAGCGGACGGACAGGGGAGACCCAGTACTTC
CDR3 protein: CASSGRTGETQYF

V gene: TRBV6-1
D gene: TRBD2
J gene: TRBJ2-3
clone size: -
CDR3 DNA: TGTGCCAGCAGTGAAATCGGAACTAGCGGGAGGGCCTTGGGCACAGATACGCAGTATTTT
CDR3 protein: CASSEIGTSGRALGTDTQYF

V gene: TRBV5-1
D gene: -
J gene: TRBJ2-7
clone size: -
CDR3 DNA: TGCGCCAGCAGCTTGGGAGGAGCTAGCTCCTACGAGCAGTACTTC
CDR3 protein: CASSLGGASSYEQYF

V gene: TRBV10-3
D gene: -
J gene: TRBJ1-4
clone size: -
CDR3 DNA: TGTGCCATCCGGGACGGTAATGAAAAACTGTTTTTT
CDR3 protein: CAIRDGNEKLFF

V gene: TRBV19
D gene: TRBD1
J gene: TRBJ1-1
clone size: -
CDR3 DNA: TGTGCCAGTAGTATTAAAGCCGCCACTAAGGGGGCAGCTTTCTTT
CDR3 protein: CASSIKAATKGAAFF

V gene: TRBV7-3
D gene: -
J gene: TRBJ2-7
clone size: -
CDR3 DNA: TGTGCCAGCAGCTTAGGGGGGCGCTGGGACGAGCAGTACTTC
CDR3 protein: CASSLGGRWDEQYF

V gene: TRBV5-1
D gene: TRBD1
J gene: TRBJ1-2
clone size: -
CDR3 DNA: TGCGCCAGCAGCCAGGGACAGGGTTCCGGCTACACCTTC
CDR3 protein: CASSQGQGSGYTF

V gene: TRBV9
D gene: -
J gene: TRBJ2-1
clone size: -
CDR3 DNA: TGTGCCAGCAGCCCCCCTGATTATATAGTGCCCTACAATGAGCAGTTCTTC
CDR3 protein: CASSPPDYIVPYNEQFF

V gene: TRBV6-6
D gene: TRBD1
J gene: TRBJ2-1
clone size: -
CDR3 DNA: TGTGCCAGCAGTCCAGGACAGGGGGGGAACAATGAGCAGTTCTTC
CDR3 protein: CASSPGQGGNNEQFF

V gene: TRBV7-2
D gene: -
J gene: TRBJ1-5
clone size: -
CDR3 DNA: TGTGCCAGCAGCTCCCGAGCGGGGGGCAATCAGCCCCAGCATTTT
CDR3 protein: CASSSRAGGNQPQHF

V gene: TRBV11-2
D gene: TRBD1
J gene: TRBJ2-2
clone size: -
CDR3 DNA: TGTGCCAGCAGGGGACTCAGACAGGGGAGAGACGGGGAGCTGTTTTTT
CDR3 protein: CASRGLRQGRDGELFF

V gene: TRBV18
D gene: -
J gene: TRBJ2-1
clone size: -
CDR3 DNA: TGTGCCAGCTCCCAACTCCTAGGCGATGAGCAGTTCTTC
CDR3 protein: CASSQLLGDEQFF

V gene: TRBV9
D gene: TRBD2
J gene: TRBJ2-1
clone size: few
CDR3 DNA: TGTGCCAGCAGCGTAACTAGCGGGATAAATGAGCAGTTCTTC
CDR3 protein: CASSVTSGINEQFF

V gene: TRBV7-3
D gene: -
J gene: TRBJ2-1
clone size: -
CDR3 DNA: TGTGCCAGCAGCTTTGACGGAGCCTACAATGAGCAGTTCTTC
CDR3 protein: CASSFDGAYNEQFF

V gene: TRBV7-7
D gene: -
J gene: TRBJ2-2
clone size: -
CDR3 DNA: TGTGCCAGCAGCTTATCACACAACACCGGGGAGCTGTTTTTT
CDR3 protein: CASSLSHNTGELFF

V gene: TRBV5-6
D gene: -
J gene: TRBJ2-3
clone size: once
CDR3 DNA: TGTGCCAGCAGCCCACTAGGGGATACGCAGTATTTT
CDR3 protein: CASSPLGDTQYF

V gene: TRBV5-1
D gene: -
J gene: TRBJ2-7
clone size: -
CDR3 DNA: TGCGCCAGCAGCTTGGGACTAACGAGCTCCTACGAGCAGTACTTC
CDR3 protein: CASSLGLTSSYEQYF